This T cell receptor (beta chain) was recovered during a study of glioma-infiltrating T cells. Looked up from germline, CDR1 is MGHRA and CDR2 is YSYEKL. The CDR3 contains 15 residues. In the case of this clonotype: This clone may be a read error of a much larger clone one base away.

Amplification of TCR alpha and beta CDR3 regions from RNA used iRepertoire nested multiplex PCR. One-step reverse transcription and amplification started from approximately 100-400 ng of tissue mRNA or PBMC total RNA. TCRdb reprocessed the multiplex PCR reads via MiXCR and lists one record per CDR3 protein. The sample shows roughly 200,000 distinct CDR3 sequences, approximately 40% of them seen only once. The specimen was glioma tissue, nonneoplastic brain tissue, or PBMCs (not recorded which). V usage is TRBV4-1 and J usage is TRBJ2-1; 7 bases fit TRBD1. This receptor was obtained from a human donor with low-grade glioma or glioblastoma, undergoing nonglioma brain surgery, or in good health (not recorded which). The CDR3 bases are TGCGCCAGCAGCCAAGATCTCACAGGGGCGAATGAGGAGTTCTTC. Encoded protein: CASSQDLTGANEEFF.